This passage covers 15 T cell receptor beta chains from one sample sequenced in a study of CXCR3-negative and CXCR3-positive naive CD8 T cells. Findings and caveats of the study: CXCR3-positive naive cells carried more hydrophobic TRB CDR3s than CXCR3-negative ones.

These receptors' targets are unknown. Via 5' RACE with UMI labels, TRB cDNA libraries were prepared. TCRdb re-called the 5' RACE reads and gives one entry per CDR3 protein, without DNA. Its table records approximately 89,000 distinct CDR3 sequences. Sequenced material: naive CXCR3+ CD8+ T cells from blood. Subset described: CD45RO-CCR7+CD27+CD95- naive CD8+ T cells expressing CXCR3 (TNR3+). These receptors all come from a human donor in good health. Some clones in this sample may be carry-over from other donors' samples.

This chain uses TRBV7-2 with TRBJ2-7; the TCRdb D gene call, TRBD2, has no DNA to confirm it. The CDR3 has 13 amino acids. Germline loops: CDR1 SGHTA, CDR2 FQGNSA. This chain's CDR3 is CASSLHLLREQYF.

The gene calls are TRBV20-1 and TRBJ2-3; the TRBD1 assignment by TCRdb is unverifiable without DNA. The CDR3 is 15 residues long. CDR1 and CDR2 from the germline V gene are DFQATT and SNEGSKA (reference sequence). CDR3 sequence: CSARDAGLSGDTQYF.

This chain connects TRBV2 to TRBJ2-4; TCRdb indicates TRBD2, and absent DNA this call remains unverified. Germline-derived CDR1 and CDR2 are SNHLY and FYNNEI. The CDR3 sequence is 17 residues long. This chain's CDR3 is CASSLGSGGYSKNIQYF.

V usage is TRBV4-3 and J usage is TRBJ2-7; checking the TCRdb D call of TRBD2 is not possible without DNA. The CDR3 is made up of 15 amino acids. Germline loops: CDR1 LGHNA, CDR2 YSLEER. CDR3: CASSQDRGLIYEQYF.

This sequence joins TRBV30 and TRBJ2-7; there is no DNA to check the TCRdb D call of TRBD1. Germline CDR1 and CDR2: GTSNPN and SVGIG (reference sequence). CDR3 size: 14 residues. CDR3: CAWTFPGQQYEQYF.

The chain uses TRBV29-1 and TRBJ2-6; the D gene TCRdb calls, TRBD1, cannot be checked with no DNA. Germline lookup yields CDR1 SQVTM and CDR2 ANQGSEA. The CDR3 totals 17 residues. The CDR3 loop is CSVDWDGIPPGANVLTF. The full variable domain, its missing parts supplied by reference TRBV29-1 and TRBJ2-6, is SAVISQKPSRDICQRGTSLTIQCQVDSQVTMMFWYRQQPGQSLTLIATANQGSEATYESGFVIDKFPISRPNLTFSTLTVSNMSPEDSSIYLCSVDWDGIPPGANVLTFGAGSRLTVL.

The rearrangement joins TRBV4-1 to TRBJ1-1. The CDR3 runs 16 residues. Germline V gives CDR1 MGHRA, CDR2 YSYEKL. The CDR3 loop reads CASSPTWDSGGTEAFF.

This chain uses TRBV5-1 with TRBJ2-7; the TCRdb call, TRBD1, lacks DNA for checking. This CDR3 contains 14 residues. From germline, CDR1 is SGHRS and CDR2 YFSETQ. The CDR3 here is CASSFSGVDYEQYF.

This chain links TRBV25-1 with TRBJ2-1; TCRdb's D call of TRBD1 is untestable without DNA. The germline gives CDR1 MGHDK, CDR2 SYGVNS. This CDR3 has 15 amino acids. The CDR3 region is CASSLTGGGYNEQFF. The full variable domain, completed using reference TRBV25-1 and TRBJ2-1, is EADIYQTPRYLVIGTGKKITLECSQTMGHDKMYWYQQDPGMELHLIHYSYGVNSTEKGDLSSESTVSRIRTEHFPLTLESARPSHTSQYLCASSLTGGGYNEQFFGPGTRLTVL.

The rearrangement uses TRBV12-3 or TRBV12-4 and TRBJ2-7; TCRdb's assignment of TRBD1 cannot be checked, as there is no DNA. The length of the CDR3 is 13 residues. CDR3 residues: CASSPGQGWEQYF.

The rearrangement links TRBV28 to TRBJ2-7. The CDR3 is made up of 15 amino acids. CDR1 MDHEN and CDR2 SYDVKM come from the germline V gene. CDR3: CASSTGLERTYEQYF.

The chain recombines TRBV4-1 with TRBJ1-1. The CDR3 totals 17 residues. The germline gives CDR1 MGHRA, CDR2 YSYEKL. The CDR3 reads CASSQALAEDRNTEAFF.

The V and J genes are TRBV28 and TRBJ2-2; TCRdb indicates TRBD2, and absent DNA this call remains unverified. The CDR3 contains 15 residues. Germline CDR1 MDHEN, CDR2 SYDVKM. The CDR3: CATKEGRRNTGELFF.

The J gene is TRBJ2-2, the V gene TRBV7-8. The CDR3 runs to 17 residues. Germline loops: CDR1 SGHVS, CDR2 FQNEAQ. This CDR3 reads CASSFPDGGTNTGELFF.

Here the CDR3 reads CASSYAASGRGNEQLF. The V gene is TRBV6-2 or TRBV6-3, the J gene TRBJ2-1; TCRdb proposes TRBD2, but this gene call is untestable without DNA. This CDR3 has 16 amino acids. Germline V gene data show CDR1 as MNHEY and CDR2 as SVGEGT.